These 26 T cell receptor beta chains were sequenced from one sample in a study of OX40 agonist ivuxolimab in advanced cancers. Assay: immunoSEQ multiplex PCR; the TCRdb copy retains only in-frame clones and omits some. The sample carries 110,000 or so clones, about 91% recorded once. The sample was CD4+ or CD8+ T cells sorted from blood, taken in a trial of the OX40 agonist ivuxolimab. These receptors were collected from an adult with an advanced solid tumor such as melanoma, head and neck, liver or kidney cancer.

Points on this clone: Other DNA sequences of this sample code for an identical CDR3. The chain recombines TRBV6-1 with TRBJ1-1, with D unresolved. Germline values: CDR1 MNHNS, CDR2 SASEGT. This CDR3 region has 13 residues. Trimming left V 8 bases short and J 1 base short, with 11 bases between. Written as DNA, the CDR3 is TGTGCCAGCTCCAGGCTGGGGAACACTGAAGCTTTCTTT. The encoded protein is CASSRLGNTEAFF.

V gene TRBV4-2 combines with J gene TRBJ2-2; 9 bases align to TRBD2. Germline V gene sequence: CDR1 LGHNA, CDR2 YNFKEQ. The CDR3 has 15 residues. V dropped 3 bases and J dropped 6; count of bases not matched to a gene: 5. CDR3 sequence: CASSHPSGNPGELFF. As DNA, the CDR3 is TGTGCCAGCAGCCACCCTAGCGGGAATCCCGGGGAGCTGTTTTTT.

This sequence joins TRBV19 and TRBJ2-5; the D gene is possibly TRBD2 (7 bases). Germline V gives CDR1 LNHDA, CDR2 SQIVND (reference sequence). V was clipped by 3 bases and J by 1 base, with 15 bases between them. The CDR3 spans 16 residues. The CDR3 DNA reads TGTGCCAGTAGTATCCCCACCGGGGGGCTCCAAGAGACCCAGTACTTC. This gives the protein CASSIPTGGLQETQYF.

This clone was counted a few times. The J gene is TRBJ2-3, the V gene TRBV7-8, with no clear D. V was cut by 6 bases and J by 2 bases, with 18 bases left in between. Per germline, CDR1 SGHVS and CDR2 FQNEAQ. The CDR3 extends over 16 amino acids. The CDR3 DNA is TGTGCCAGCAGTATCCACCTAGTTGGAAACACAGATACGCAGTATTTT. This encodes CASSIHLVGNTDTQYF.

This chain uses TRBV6-1 with TRBJ1-5; no clear D gene. The CDR3 is 14 residues long. V was clipped by 3 bases and J by 3 bases, with 9 bases between them. Germline assignment: CDR1 MNHNS and CDR2 SASEGT. The CDR3 here is CASSDGVFNQPQHF. For the CDR3, the DNA is TGTGCCAGCAGTGATGGGGTATTCAATCAGCCCCAGCATTTT.

This clone was counted once. The CDR3 nucleotides read TGTGCCAGTAGTTCCAGCGCAAAACTGTTTTTT. Its translation: CASSSSAKLFF. The chain combines TRBV19 with TRBJ1-4; D is ambiguous. CDR1 LNHDA and CDR2 SQIVND come from the germline V gene (reference sequence). The ends were cut back, 5 bases at V and 10 bases at J, with 8 bases in the middle. This CDR3 has 11 residues.

The rearrangement joins TRBV30 to TRBJ2-5, with unresolved D. CDR3 length equals 12 residues. V was pared by 5 bases and J by 5 bases, with 12 bases between. Germline CDR1 GTSNPN, CDR2 SVGIG (reference sequence). CDR3 in DNA: TGTGCCTGGGGTGGAGTAGGGGAGACCCAGTACTTC. As protein: CAWGGVGETQYF.

The chain couples TRBV2 to TRBJ1-5; TRBD1 aligns across 9 bases. CDR1 and CDR2 from the germline V gene are SNHLY and FYNNEI. V dropped 8 bases and J dropped 3; count of bases not matched to a gene: 8. The CDR3 runs 15 residues. CDR3 sequence reads: CASGRGQGNNQPQHF. The DNA of the CDR3 is TGTGCCAGCGGCAGGGGACAGGGAAACAATCAGCCCCAGCATTTT.

This chain uses TRBV5-1 with TRBJ2-5; 7 positions match TRBD2. CDR1 SGHRS and CDR2 YFSETQ come from the germline V gene. The CDR3 consists of 15 residues. V gave up 0 bases and J gave up 3 bases; unmatched junction bases: 5. This CDR3 is CASSLEALAEETQYF. The CDR3 nucleotides read TGCGCCAGCAGCTTGGAAGCGCTAGCGGAAGAGACCCAGTACTTC.

The chain carries TRBV6-1 and TRBJ1-2; D unclear. The V end was cut by 0 bases, the J end by 4 bases, with 9 bases between. Germline CDR1 and CDR2: MNHNS and SASEGT. This CDR3 region has 14 residues. The CDR3 reads CASSEAPVGYGYTF. In DNA form, the CDR3 reads TGTGCCAGCAGTGAAGCCCCCGTGGGCTATGGCTACACCTTC.

The rearrangement uses TRBV4-1 and TRBJ2-3, with 9 bases matching TRBD2. With V trimmed by 0 bases and J by 3 bases, 4 bases remained unmatched. The CDR3 contains 16 residues. Germline V gene sequence: CDR1 MGHRA, CDR2 YSYEKL. CDR3 region: CASSQDTAGGTDTQYF. CDR3 coding DNA: TGCGCCAGCAGCCAAGATACGGCGGGGGGGACAGATACGCAGTATTTT.

V is TRBV5-1 and J is TRBJ1-6, with D perhaps matching TRBD1 (5 bases). The CDR3 totals 15 residues. Germline CDR1 is SGHRS and CDR2 is YFSETQ. V lost 0 bases to trimming and J lost 5 bases, with 9 bases between them. The CDR3 protein is CASSLGGENNSPLHF. CDR3 nucleotide sequence: TGCGCCAGCAGCTTGGGGGGCGAAAATAATTCACCCCTCCACTTT.

The rearrangement uses TRBV6-6 and TRBJ1-1; a weak D match, TRBD1 (6 bases). CDR3 length: 15 residues. Germline assignment: CDR1 MNHNY and CDR2 SVGAGI (reference sequence). Between the trimmed V and J ends, which lost 0 bases and 4 bases, there was a span of 12 bases. This CDR3 reads CASSYSGGRGTEAFF. The CDR3, as DNA: TGTGCCAGCAGTTACTCAGGGGGTCGGGGCACTGAAGCTTTCTTT.

V and J are TRBV6-5 and TRBJ2-1; no reliable D call. Germline V gives CDR1 MNHEY, CDR2 SVGAGI. Trimming took off 5 bases at V and 2 bases at J, with 13 bases between the two ends. This CDR3 contains 15 residues. CDR3 coding DNA: TGTGCCAGCAGTCGCAAACAGCCGCCCTACAATGAGCAGTTCTTC. Translation gives CASSRKQPPYNEQFF.

In nucleotides, the CDR3 is TGTGCCGCCAGCATCACGGGCTACACCTTC. Its protein product is CAASITGYTF. The J gene is TRBJ1-2, the V gene TRBV6-5; D is undetermined. Trimming stripped 11 bases from V and 8 bases from J, with 12 bases between. The CDR3 has 10 amino acids. The germline V gene has CDR1 MNHEY and CDR2 SVGAGI.

The gene calls are TRBV11-2 and TRBJ1-4, with D perhaps TRBD1 (5 bases). The CDR3 is 15 residues long. V shed 6 bases and J shed 7 bases, with 18 bases lying between them. CDR1 and CDR2 (germline): SGHAT, FQNNGV. CDR3 in DNA: TGTGCCAGCAGATCCCACTCAGGGTCGGGTGAAAAACTGTTTTTT. It yields the protein CASRSHSGSGEKLFF.

The chain is built from TRBV25-1 and TRBJ1-1; the match to TRBD1 covers 10 bases. The V and J ends lost 7 bases and 7 bases, in that order; junction bases with no gene match: 6. The CDR3 runs to 13 residues. The germline gives CDR1 MGHDK, CDR2 SYGVNS. CDR3 loop: CASTGQGGGEAFF. Here the CDR3 DNA reads TGTGCCAGCACCGGACAGGGGGGCGGTGAAGCTTTCTTT. Combining the CDR3 with reference TRBV25-1 and TRBJ1-1 gives the whole variable domain EADIYQTPRYLVIGTGKKITLECSQTMGHDKMYWYQQDPGMELHLIHYSYGVNSTEKGDLSSESTVSRIRTEHFPLTLESARPSHTSQYLCASTGQGGGEAFFGQGTRLTVV.

The chain combines TRBV6-1 with TRBJ2-5; the D gene is possibly TRBD2 (6 bases). V gave up 7 bases and J gave up 6 bases, with 21 bases separating them. This CDR3 comprises 15 residues. Germline CDR1 and CDR2: MNHNS and SASEGT. CDR3 nucleotide sequence: TGTGCCAGCAAAATAGTCGGGGGAGGAGAGAAGACCCAGTACTTC. Its protein product is CASKIVGGGEKTQYF.

V is TRBV5-1 and J is TRBJ1-4; a weak D match, TRBD1 (5 bases). The CDR3 extends over 15 amino acids. Germline loops: CDR1 SGHRS, CDR2 YFSETQ. V shed 3 bases and J shed 7 bases, with 16 bases lying between them. DNA for the CDR3: TGCGCCAGCAGCTGGGACCACTCGGGACGTGAAAAACTGTTTTTT. Amino acid sequence: CASSWDHSGREKLFF.

The chain joins TRBV14 to TRBJ1-3; 8 bases line up with TRBD1. The germline CDR1 and CDR2 sequences are SGHDN and FVKESK. Trimming took 2 bases from V and 9 from J; bases not matched to a gene: 6. There are 14 residues in the CDR3. The CDR3 reads CASSQRTGSTTIYF. CDR3 nucleotide sequence: TGTGCCAGCAGCCAACGGACAGGGAGTACCACCATATATTTT.

The chain recombines TRBV2 with TRBJ2-2; a weak D match, TRBD1 (7 bases). Per germline, CDR1 SNHLY and CDR2 FYNNEI. V lost 4 bases and J 6 bases, leaving 15 bases between the germline ends. CDR3 length: 15 residues. The CDR3 sequence: CASSGETGRSGELFF. The CDR3, as DNA: TGTGCCAGCAGTGGGGAGACAGGGAGGTCCGGGGAGCTGTTTTTT.

The rearrangement joins TRBV5-1 to TRBJ2-2; 7 bases line up with TRBD2. V lost 1 base to trimming and J lost 2 bases; unmatched junction nucleotides: 11. This CDR3 is 18 amino acids long. The V gene's germline CDR1 is SGHRS and CDR2 YFSETQ. CDR3 in amino acids: CASSLFFAGATNTGELFF. DNA for the CDR3: TGCGCCAGCAGCTTGTTTTTCGCGGGAGCCACTAACACCGGGGAGCTGTTTTTT.

J is TRBJ1-4 and V is TRBV9; 7 positions agree with TRBD1. In germline, CDR1 is SGDLS, CDR2 YYNGEE. This CDR3 contains 16 residues. The J segment lost 0 bases and the V segment lost 0 bases, leaving 2 bases of the junction unmatched. CDR3 nucleotide sequence: TGTGCCAGCAGCGTAGGACAGGGTGCAACTAATGAAAAACTGTTTTTT. It is translated as CASSVGQGATNEKLFF.

The rearrangement uses TRBV19 and TRBJ2-4; D possibly corresponds to TRBD2 (6 bases). Between the trimmed V and J ends, which lost 3 bases and 9 bases, there was a span of 9 bases. The CDR3 consists of 12 residues. The germline V gene has CDR1 LNHDA and CDR2 SQIVND (reference sequence). For the CDR3, the DNA is TGTGCCAGTAGTATTCGGGGGAGCATTCAGTACTTC. The encoded protein is CASSIRGSIQYF.

The chain employs TRBV6-5 and TRBJ2-3; 8 bases are shared with TRBD2. CDR1 and CDR2 (germline): MNHEY, SVGAGI. After removal of 6 bases from V and 4 bases from J, the junction contained 9 bases not matched to a gene. The CDR3 extends over 15 amino acids. CDR3 protein: CASRGLGGTPDTQYF. The CDR3 nucleotides read TGTGCCAGCAGGGGACTAGGGGGGACCCCAGATACGCAGTATTTT.

The chain combines TRBV28 with TRBJ2-1; D not certain. Germline CDR1 is MDHEN and CDR2 is SYDVKM. The CDR3 length is 11 residues. Between the trimmed V and J ends, which lost 6 bases and 10 bases, there was a span of 10 bases. The DNA of the CDR3 is TGTGCCAGCAGCAAGAACTGGGAGCAGTTCTTC. The encoded protein is CASSKNWEQFF.